This TCR beta chain comes out of a study of blood T cell repertoires in COVID-19. In the original analysis: Cell counts per sample came from amplifying reference gene primers. Sequencing was performed with immunoSEQ multiplex PCR; in TCRdb, only in-frame clones are kept and a portion is missing. The DNA was the basis for D and trimming; V, J and clone size are from that table. The sample lists about 430,000 clones; roughly 90% were seen once. Ages ranged from about 18 to 89 years, with residence in around 24 US areas. Participant-reported clinical history was the basis for cohort assignment. The source of this sequence is a woman between 25 and 40 years old with acute COVID-19. Input material: PBMCs or T cells enriched from blood (not recorded which).

This chain's CDR3 is CASSFKDRGLVVGYTF. CDR3 nucleotide sequence: TGTGCCAGCAGCTTTAAGGACAGGGGGCTGGTCGTGGGCTACACCTTC. The rearrangement uses TRBV5-4 and TRBJ1-2; 11 bases line up with TRBD1. CDR3 length: 16 amino acids. CDR1 and CDR2 (germline): SGHNT, YYREEE (reference sequence). With V trimmed by 2 bases and J by 8 bases, 11 bases remained unmatched. Filled out from reference TRBV5-4 and TRBJ1-2, the complete variable domain reads ETGVTQSPTHLIKTRGQQVTLRCSSQSGHNTVSWYQQALGQGPQFIFQYYREEENGRGNFPPRFSGLQFPNYSSELNVNALELDDSALYLCASSFKDRGLVVGYTFGSGTRLTVV.